A selection of T cell receptor beta chains follows, all from one sample in a study of cytomegalovirus exposure and HLA in healthy donors. Produced via immunoSEQ multiplex PCR; TCRdb's table is partial and in-frame only. The data show 200,000 to 250,000 clones, just over 75% seen once. The sequenced material came from PBMCs. The source is a man aged 18 to 35 in good health and CMV-seronegative. Both conserved end residues are part of each CDR3. A D gene is named only where the DNA matches it firmly. Size values are once, few and many counts, or a class for expanded clones, and some rows have none.

V gene	clone size	J gene	D gene	CDR3 DNA	CDR3 protein
TRBV7-9	.	TRBJ2-7	TRBD2	TGTGCCAGCAGCTTAAAGCGGGAGACCGAGCAGTACTTC	CASSLKRETEQYF
TRBV7-9	few	TRBJ2-7	.	TGTGCCAGCAAAAGTTCGGAGATCTCCTACGAGCAGTACTTC	CASKSSEISYEQYF
TRBV6-5	.	TRBJ1-2	.	TGTGCCAGCAGTGAAGAATGGCTGATAGGCTACACCTTC	CASSEEWLIGYTF
TRBV19	once	TRBJ1-5	TRBD1	TGTGCCAGCGCCCCGGGACAGGGAGATCAGCCCCAGCATTTT	CASAPGQGDQPQHF
TRBV6-6	.	TRBJ1-1	.	TGTGCCAGCAGTTACTCAGGGGGGGGCACTGAAGCTTTCTTT	CASSYSGGGTEAFF
TRBV10-3	.	TRBJ1-3	.	TGTGCCATCAGTGGAAGAGGAATCGGTGGAAACACCATATATTTT	CAISGRGIGGNTIYF
TRBV18	.	TRBJ1-2	.	TGTGCCAGCTCACCGGGAGATTTCTGGGGCTACACCTTC	CASSPGDFWGYTF
TRBV10-1	.	TRBJ2-7	.	TGCGCCAGCTGGGAGGGGGACCGAATGTACGAGCAGTACTTC	CASWEGDRMYEQYF
TRBV18	.	TRBJ1-1	.	TGTGCCAGCTCACCACCGAACAGGGCGAACACTGAAGCTTTCTTT	CASSPPNRANTEAFF
TRBV28	few	TRBJ2-3	TRBD1	TGTGCCAGCGTAAGGGACAGGGACCGTGATACGCAGTATTTT	CASVRDRDRDTQYF
TRBV30	.	TRBJ2-1	.	TGTGCCTGGAGTGTAGGGGGTCAAAGGGGGGAGCAGTTCTTC	CAWSVGGQRGEQFF
TRBV15	.	TRBJ2-5	TRBD2	TGTGCCACCAGCAGAGATGTGACTAGCGGAATGTACTTC	CATSRDVTSGMYF
TRBV11-2	few	TRBJ2-2	TRBD1	TGTGCCAGCGGACAGCGAATAGGGGGGACAGGGGGTAACACCGGGGAGCTGTTTTTT	CASGQRIGGTGGNTGELFF
TRBV29-1	.	TRBJ1-2	.	TGCAGCGTTGATCGTGGACAGTTCTATGGCTACACCTTC	CSVDRGQFYGYTF
TRBV19	.	TRBJ2-3	TRBD2	TGTGCCAGTAGTATCGCGGGAGTCGGCACAGATACGCAGTATTTT	CASSIAGVGTDTQYF
TRBV19	.	TRBJ2-3	TRBD2	TGTGCCAGTAGCCCCTCGACTAGCGGGATGGGGACAGATACGCAGTATTTT	CASSPSTSGMGTDTQYF
TRBV7-9	few	TRBJ2-3	.	TGTGCCAGCAGCTTAGAGGACTCGCGCACAGATACGCAGTATTTT	CASSLEDSRTDTQYF
TRBV9	.	TRBJ1-1	TRBD1	TGTGCCAGCAGCTTATTAGCAGGGGGCACCACTGAAGCTTTCTTT	CASSLLAGGTTEAFF
TRBV6-6	once	TRBJ1-1	TRBD1	TGTGCCAGCAGTTTACAGGGGAAGAACACTGAAGCTTTCTTT	CASSLQGKNTEAFF
TRBV19	.	TRBJ2-1	TRBD2	TGTGCCAGTAGTATAGGCAGACTAGCGGGAGGAAATGAGCAGTTCTTC	CASSIGRLAGGNEQFF
TRBV7-3	.	TRBJ2-3	.	TGTGCCAGCAGCCTAGGTATTACTAGCACAGATACGCAGTATTTT	CASSLGITSTDTQYF
TRBV27	.	TRBJ2-7	TRBD1	TGTGCCAGCAAGCCGGACAGGGGATACGAGCAGTACTTC	CASKPDRGYEQYF
TRBV7-9	.	TRBJ2-7	TRBD1	TGTGCCAGCAGCTTGGGACAGGGCCTCGAGCAGTACTTC	CASSLGQGLEQYF
TRBV28	.	TRBJ1-6	.	TGTGCCAGCAGTTTCGGGGGAAGTAATTCACCCCTCCACTTT	CASSFGGSNSPLHF
TRBV7-3	.	TRBJ2-7	.	TGTGCCAGCAGCTTAACCGGATCCCTGATGGGCGAGCAGTACTTC	CASSLTGSLMGEQYF
TRBV4-1	.	TRBJ2-1	.	TGCGCCAGCAGCCACGTCTACAATGAGCAGTTCTTC	CASSHVYNEQFF
TRBV6-5	.	TRBJ2-7	TRBD1	TGTGCCAGCAGTTACGGACAGGGAGTCTACGAGCAGTACTTC	CASSYGQGVYEQYF
TRBV2	few	TRBJ1-1	.	TGTGCCAGCACCCAGGGCATCTTGAACACTGAAGCTTTCTTT	CASTQGILNTEAFF
TRBV10-2	.	TRBJ2-5	TRBD1	TGCGCCAGCACCTGGACAGGGAAGGAGACCCAGTACTTC	CASTWTGKETQYF
TRBV28	.	TRBJ2-5	.	TGTGCCAGCAGTACCTCCCGGACTACAAAAGAGACCCAGTACTTC	CASSTSRTTKETQYF
TRBV5-1	.	TRBJ1-2	.	TGCGCCAGCAGCTTGGAGGGGTATGGCTACACCTTC	CASSLEGYGYTF
TRBV30	.	TRBJ2-3	.	TGTGCCTGGAGGGGGAGCTGGCTCAGCACAGATACGCAGTATTTT	CAWRGSWLSTDTQYF
TRBV28	.	TRBJ2-6	TRBD1	TGTGCCAGCAGTTTAGCCTGGGACAGCTCTGGGGCCAACGTCCTGACTTTC	CASSLAWDSSGANVLTF
TRBV19	.	TRBJ2-5	TRBD2	TGTGCCAGTAGTATGGGGGGGCTAGCGGGAGCCCAAGAGACCCAGTACTTC	CASSMGGLAGAQETQYF
TRBV28	.	TRBJ2-7	.	TGTGCCAGCAGTTTACGGGACATCCTTTGGGAGCAGTACTTC	CASSLRDILWEQYF
TRBV9	.	TRBJ2-1	TRBD2	TGTGCCAGCACCACTAGCGGAGCCTACAATGAGCAGTTCTTC	CASTTSGAYNEQFF
TRBV7-9	.	TRBJ2-7	TRBD1	TGTGCCAGCAGCTTTTCCCGGGACAGGGGTTCCTACGAGCAGTACTTC	CASSFSRDRGSYEQYF
TRBV5-1	.	TRBJ1-1	TRBD1	TGCGCCAGCGCGACAGGGGGCTCGGGAACTGAAGCTTTCTTT	CASATGGSGTEAFF
TRBV6-5	.	TRBJ2-7	.	TGTGCCAGCAGTTACGGGGACACCGAGCAGTACTTC	CASSYGDTEQYF
TRBV7-6	.	TRBJ2-5	TRBD2	TGTGCCAGCAGCTTAGTCGCTAGCGGGAGCCCTCAAGAGACCCAGTACTTC	CASSLVASGSPQETQYF
TRBV9	.	TRBJ1-3	TRBD1	TGTGCCAGCAGCGCAAGGACAGGGGCCTCTGGAAACACCATATATTTT	CASSARTGASGNTIYF
TRBV6-5	.	TRBJ2-7	TRBD1	TGTGCCAGCAGTATCAGGGACAGAGGCTACGAGCAGTACTTC	CASSIRDRGYEQYF
TRBV28	few	TRBJ1-2	.	TGTGCCAGCAGTTGGACAGCTAACTATGGCTACACCTTC	CASSWTANYGYTF
TRBV28	.	TRBJ1-2	TRBD1	TGTGCCAGCAGTCAGGGGGGAGATGGCTACACCTTC	CASSQGGDGYTF
TRBV6-5	.	TRBJ2-1	TRBD1	TGTGCCAGCACAAGACTCCAGGGACAGACTAAAGAGCAGTTCTTC	CASTRLQGQTKEQFF
TRBV21-1	.	TRBJ2-5	.	TGTGCCAGCAGCAAACCTAGACGGTCGCGAGAGACCCAGTACTTC	CASSKPRRSRETQYF
TRBV29-1	.	TRBJ2-1	.	TGCAGCGTCGACGACGCGAGGTATGAGCAGTTCTTC	CSVDDARYEQFF
TRBV14	few	TRBJ1-1	.	TGTGCCAGCAGCCATCAGGGGTGGAACACTGAAGCTTTCTTT	CASSHQGWNTEAFF
TRBV5-6	few	TRBJ1-4	.	TGTGCCAGCAGCCTGGAGAGTAATGAAAAACTGTTTTTT	CASSLESNEKLFF
TRBV4-1	.	TRBJ2-7	.	TGCGCCAGCAGCCAAGCAGGGAACTCCTACGAGCAGTACTTC	CASSQAGNSYEQYF
TRBV25-1	few	TRBJ2-7	.	TGTGCCAGCAGCGTAACCTACGAGCAGTACTTC	CASSVTYEQYF
TRBV27	.	TRBJ2-7	TRBD2	TGTGCCAGCGGGACTAACTCCTACGAGCAGTACTTC	CASGTNSYEQYF
TRBV5-1	.	TRBJ2-5	.	TGCGCCAGCAGCTTTGGAGACCAAGAGACCCAGTACTTC	CASSFGDQETQYF
TRBV29-1	.	TRBJ2-7	.	TGCAGCGTTGAAGACGAGGAAGTCTACGAGCAGTACTTC	CSVEDEEVYEQYF